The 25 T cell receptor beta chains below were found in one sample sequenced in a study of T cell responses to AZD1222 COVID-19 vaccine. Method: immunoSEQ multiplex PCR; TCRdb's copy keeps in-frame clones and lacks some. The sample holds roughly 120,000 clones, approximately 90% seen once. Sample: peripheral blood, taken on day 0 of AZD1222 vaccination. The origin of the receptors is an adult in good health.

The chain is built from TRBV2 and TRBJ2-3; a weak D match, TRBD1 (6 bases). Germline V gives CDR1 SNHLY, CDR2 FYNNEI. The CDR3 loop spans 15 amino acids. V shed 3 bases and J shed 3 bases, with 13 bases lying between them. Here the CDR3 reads CASSDGQIETDTQYF. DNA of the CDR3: TGTGCCAGCAGTGACGGACAGATTGAGACAGATACGCAGTATTTT.

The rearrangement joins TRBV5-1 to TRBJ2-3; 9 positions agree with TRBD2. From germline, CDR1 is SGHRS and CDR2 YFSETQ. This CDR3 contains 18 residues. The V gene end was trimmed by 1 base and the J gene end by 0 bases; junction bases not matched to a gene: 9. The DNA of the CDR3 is TGCGCCAGCAGCTTGCTCGCGTTAGCGGGAGTTAGCACAGATACGCAGTATTTT. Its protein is CASSLLALAGVSTDTQYF.

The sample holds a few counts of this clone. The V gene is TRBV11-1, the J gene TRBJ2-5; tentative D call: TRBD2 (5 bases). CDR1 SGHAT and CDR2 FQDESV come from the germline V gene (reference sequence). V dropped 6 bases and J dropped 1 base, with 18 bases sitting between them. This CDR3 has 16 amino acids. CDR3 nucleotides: TGTGCCAGCAGTCGACGGTTGACTACTAGCCAAGAGACCCAGTACTTC. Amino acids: CASSRRLTTSQETQYF. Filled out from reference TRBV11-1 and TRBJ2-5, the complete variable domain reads EAEVAQSPRYKITEKSQAVAFWCDPISGHATLYWYRQILGQGPELLVQFQDESVVDDSQLPKDRFSAERLKGVDSTLKIQPAELGDSAMYLCASSRRLTTSQETQYFGPGTRLLVL.

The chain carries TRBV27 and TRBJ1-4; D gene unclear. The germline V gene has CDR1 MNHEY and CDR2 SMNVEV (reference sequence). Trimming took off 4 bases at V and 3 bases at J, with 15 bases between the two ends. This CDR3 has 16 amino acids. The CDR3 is CASSSDRVVANEKLFF. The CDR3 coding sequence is TGTGCCAGCAGTTCAGACCGGGTAGTGGCTAATGAAAAACTGTTTTTT. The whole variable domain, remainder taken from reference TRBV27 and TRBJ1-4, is EAQVTQNPRYLITVTGKKLTVTCSQNMNHEYMSWYRQDPGLGLRQIYYSMNVEVTDKGDVPEGYKVSRKEKRNFPLILESPSPNQTSLYFCASSSDRVVANEKLFFGSGTQLSVL.

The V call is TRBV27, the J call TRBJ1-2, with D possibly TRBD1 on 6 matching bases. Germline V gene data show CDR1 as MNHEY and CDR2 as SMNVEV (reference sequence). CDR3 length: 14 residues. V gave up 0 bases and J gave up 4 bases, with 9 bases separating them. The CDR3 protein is CASSLSWDTYGYTF. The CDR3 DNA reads TGTGCCAGCAGTTTATCATGGGACACCTATGGCTACACCTTC.

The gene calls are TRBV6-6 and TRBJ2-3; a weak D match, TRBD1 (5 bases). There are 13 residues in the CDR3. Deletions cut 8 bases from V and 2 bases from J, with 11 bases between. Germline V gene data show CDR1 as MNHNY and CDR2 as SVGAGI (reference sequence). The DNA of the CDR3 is TGTGCCAGCGTCGACAGTAACACAGATACGCAGTATTTT. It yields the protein CASVDSNTDTQYF.

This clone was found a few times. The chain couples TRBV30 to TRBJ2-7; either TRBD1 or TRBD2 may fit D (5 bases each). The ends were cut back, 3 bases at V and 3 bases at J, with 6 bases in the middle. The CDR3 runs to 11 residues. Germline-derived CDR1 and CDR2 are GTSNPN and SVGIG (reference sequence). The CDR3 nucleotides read TGTGCCTGGAGGGGGGACTACGAGCAGTACTTC. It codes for CAWRGDYEQYF.

The CDR3 region has the DNA TGCGCCAGCAGCCCCGGGACGAGCAATCAGCCCCAGCATTTT. This gives the protein CASSPGTSNQPQHF. V and J are TRBV4-1 and TRBJ1-5; TRBD1 is a possible D gene (5 bases). Trimming pared 4 bases from V and 1 base from J, leaving 8 bases between. In germline, CDR1 is MGHRA, CDR2 YSYEKL. The CDR3 totals 14 residues.

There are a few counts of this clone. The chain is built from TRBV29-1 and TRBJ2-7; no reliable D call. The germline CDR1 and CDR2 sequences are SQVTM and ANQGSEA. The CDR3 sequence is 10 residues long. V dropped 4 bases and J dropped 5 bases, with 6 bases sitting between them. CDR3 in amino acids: CSVGRDEQYF. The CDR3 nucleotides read TGCAGCGTTGGGCGCGACGAGCAGTACTTC.

The CDR3, as DNA: TGTGCCTGGAGTGTCTCGGGGGCCGCTGGCTACACCTTC. This gives the protein CAWSVSGAAGYTF. The gene calls are TRBV30 and TRBJ1-2; possibly TRBD1 for D (6 bases). Germline CDR1 and CDR2: GTSNPN and SVGIG (reference sequence). This CDR3 region has 13 residues. The V and J ends lost 0 bases and 7 bases respectively, with 12 bases between them.

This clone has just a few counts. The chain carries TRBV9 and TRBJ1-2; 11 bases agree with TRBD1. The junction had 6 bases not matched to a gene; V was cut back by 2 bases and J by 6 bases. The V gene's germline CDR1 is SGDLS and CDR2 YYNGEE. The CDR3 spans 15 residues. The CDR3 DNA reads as TGTGCCAGCAGCGTTCCGGACAGGGGGCGAGATGGCTACACCTTC. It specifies CASSVPDRGRDGYTF. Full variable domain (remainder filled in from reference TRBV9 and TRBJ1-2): DSGVTQTPKHLITATGQRVTLRCSPRSGDLSVYWYQQSLDQGLQFLIQYYNGEERAKGNILERFSAQQFPDLHSELNLSSLELGDSALYFCASSVPDRGRDGYTFGSGTRLTVV.

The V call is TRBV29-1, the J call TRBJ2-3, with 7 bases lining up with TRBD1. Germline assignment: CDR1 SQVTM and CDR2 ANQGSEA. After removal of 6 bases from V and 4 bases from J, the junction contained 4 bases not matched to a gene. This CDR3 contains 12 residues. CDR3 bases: TGCAGCGTCGGGGACAGATCAGATACGCAGTATTTT. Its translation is CSVGDRSDTQYF.

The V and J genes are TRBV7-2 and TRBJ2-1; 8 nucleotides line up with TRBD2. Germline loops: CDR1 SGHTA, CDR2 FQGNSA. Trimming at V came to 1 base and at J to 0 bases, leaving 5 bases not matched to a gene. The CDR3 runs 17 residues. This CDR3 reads CASSLGSGGSSYNEQFF. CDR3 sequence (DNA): TGTGCCAGCAGCTTAGGAAGCGGGGGAAGCTCCTACAATGAGCAGTTCTTC.

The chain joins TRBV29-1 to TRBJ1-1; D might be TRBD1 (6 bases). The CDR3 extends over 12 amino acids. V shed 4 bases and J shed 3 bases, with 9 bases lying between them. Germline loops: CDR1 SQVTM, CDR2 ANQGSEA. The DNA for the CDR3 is TGCAGCGTTGTCACAGGGTACACTGAAGCTTTCTTT. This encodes CSVVTGYTEAFF.

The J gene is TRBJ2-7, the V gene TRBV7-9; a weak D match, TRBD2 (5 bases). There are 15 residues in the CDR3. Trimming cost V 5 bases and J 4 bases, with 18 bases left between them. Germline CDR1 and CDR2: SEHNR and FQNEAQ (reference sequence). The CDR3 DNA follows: TGTGCCAGCAGCACTACCGAGGGTCTCGAGTACGAGCAGTACTTC. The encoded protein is CASSTTEGLEYEQYF. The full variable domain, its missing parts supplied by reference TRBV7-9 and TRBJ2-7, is DTGVSQNPRHKITKRGQNVTFRCDPISEHNRLYWYRQTLGQGPEFLTYFQNEAQLEKSRLLSDRFSAERPKGSFSTLEIQRTEQGDSAMYLCASSTTEGLEYEQYFGPGTRLTVT.

The DNA of the CDR3 is TGCAGCGTTGCCCAGGGCGCCTCTGGGGCCAACGTCCTGACTTTC. Translating it yields CSVAQGASGANVLTF. The chain recombines TRBV29-1 with TRBJ2-6; D may be TRBD1 (5 bases). This CDR3 contains 15 residues. Deletions cut 4 bases from V and 0 bases from J, with 10 bases between. The germline V gene encodes CDR1 SQVTM and CDR2 ANQGSEA.

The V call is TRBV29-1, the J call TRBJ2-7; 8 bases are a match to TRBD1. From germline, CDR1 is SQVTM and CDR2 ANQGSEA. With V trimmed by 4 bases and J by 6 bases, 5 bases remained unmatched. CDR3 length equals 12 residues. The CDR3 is CSVGRDRSEQYF. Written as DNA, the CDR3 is TGCAGCGTTGGCCGGGACAGGAGCGAGCAGTACTTC.

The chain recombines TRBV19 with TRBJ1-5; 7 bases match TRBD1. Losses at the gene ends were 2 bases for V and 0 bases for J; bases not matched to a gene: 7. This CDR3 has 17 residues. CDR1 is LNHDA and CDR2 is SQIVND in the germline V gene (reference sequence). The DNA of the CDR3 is TGTGCCAGTAGTATACCGAGAGGGGGCGTTAGCAATCAGCCCCAGCATTTT. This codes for CASSIPRGGVSNQPQHF.

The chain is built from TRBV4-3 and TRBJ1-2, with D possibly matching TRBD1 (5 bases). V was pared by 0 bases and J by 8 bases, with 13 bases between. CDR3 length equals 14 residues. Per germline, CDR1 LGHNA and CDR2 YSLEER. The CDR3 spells CASSQDPWGVGYTF. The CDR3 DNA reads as TGCGCCAGCAGCCAAGATCCCTGGGGGGTCGGCTACACCTTC.

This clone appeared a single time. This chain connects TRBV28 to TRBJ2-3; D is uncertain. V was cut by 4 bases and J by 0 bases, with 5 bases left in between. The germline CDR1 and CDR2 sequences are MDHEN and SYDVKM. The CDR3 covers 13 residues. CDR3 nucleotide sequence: TGTGCCAGCAGTTCTCCGAGCACAGATACGCAGTATTTT. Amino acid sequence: CASSSPSTDTQYF.

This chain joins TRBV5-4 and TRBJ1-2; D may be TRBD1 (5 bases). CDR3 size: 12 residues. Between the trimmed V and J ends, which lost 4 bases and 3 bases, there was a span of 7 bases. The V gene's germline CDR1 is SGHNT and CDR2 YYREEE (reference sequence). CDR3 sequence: CASSRDYYGYTF. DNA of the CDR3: TGTGCCAGCAGCCGGGACTACTATGGCTACACCTTC.

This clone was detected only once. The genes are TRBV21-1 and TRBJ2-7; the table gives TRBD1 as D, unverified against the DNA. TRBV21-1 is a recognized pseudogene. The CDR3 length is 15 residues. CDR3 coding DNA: TGTGCCAGCAGCAAAGTTGGCAGGTGGACCTACGAGCAGTACTTC. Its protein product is CASSKVGRWTYEQYF.

The CDR3, as DNA: TGCAGCGTCCCGGCTCCGAGGCAAGTGAACTATGGCTACACCTTC. Amino acid sequence: CSVPAPRQVNYGYTF. The genes are TRBV29-1 and TRBJ1-2; D remains ambiguous. The CDR3 sequence is 15 residues long. The V gene's germline CDR1 is SQVTM and CDR2 ANQGSEA. The V gene lost 6 bases and the J gene lost 2 bases, with 19 bases spanning the gap.

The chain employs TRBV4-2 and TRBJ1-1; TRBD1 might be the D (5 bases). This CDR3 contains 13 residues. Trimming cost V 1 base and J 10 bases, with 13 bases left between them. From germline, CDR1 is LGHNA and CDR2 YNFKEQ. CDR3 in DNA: TGTGCCAGCAGCCAAGCCCGGGGGTTAATAGCTTTCTTT. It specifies CASSQARGLIAFF.

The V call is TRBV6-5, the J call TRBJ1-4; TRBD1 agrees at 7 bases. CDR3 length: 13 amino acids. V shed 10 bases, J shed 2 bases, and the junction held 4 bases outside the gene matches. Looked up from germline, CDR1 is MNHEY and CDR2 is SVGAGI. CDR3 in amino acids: CATTGLTNEKLFF. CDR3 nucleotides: TGTGCCACGACAGGGCTTACTAATGAAAAACTGTTTTTT.